These 20 T cell receptor beta chains were sequenced from one sample in a study of post-analysis software for immune sequencing data. Study-level points and caveats: With TRBV5-6, TRBV5-1 and TRBV20-1 included, several TRBV segments were more frequent in patients than in controls.

Unique molecular identifiers featured in each of the TCR beta cDNA libraries. TCRdb itself ran the PCR reads through MiXCR, one entry per CDR3 protein. The sample carries 150,000 to 200,000 distinct CDR3 sequences, roughly 31% recorded once. No cognate antigen is known for these TCRs. The sequenced material came from blood. These receptors were obtained from a girl aged 5-17 years with multiple sclerosis.

This sequence joins TRBV10-3 and TRBJ2-3; perhaps D is TRBD1 or TRBD2 (5 bases each). This CDR3 spans 16 amino acids. Germline-derived CDR1 and CDR2 are ENHRY and SYGVKD. V lost 5 bases to trimming and J lost 2 bases, with 17 bases between them. DNA for the CDR3: TGTGCCATCAGTACCGGGACCCGAACCTTCACAGATACGCAGTATTTT. Translated: CAISTGTRTFTDTQYF.

This clonotype was picked up many times. This sequence joins TRBV5-1 and TRBJ1-6; D remains unclear. Trimming removed 0 bases from V and 5 bases from J, with 9 bases in between. CDR1 is SGHRS and CDR2 is YFSETQ in the germline V gene. The CDR3 runs 15 residues. CDR3 DNA sequence: TGCGCCAGCAGCTTGGGGGCGAGGGATAATTCACCCCTCCACTTT. It is translated as CASSLGARDNSPLHF.

J is TRBJ1-2 and V is TRBV7-3; 7 positions agree with TRBD1. The CDR3 runs to 17 residues. Trimming removed 5 bases from V and 2 bases from J; junction bases left unmatched: 14. The germline gives CDR1 SGHTA, CDR2 FQGTGA. CDR3 nucleotide sequence: TGTGCCAGCAGCCCCACGGATAGCAGGGGGGTGAACTATGGCTACACCTTC. Translation: CASSPTDSRGVNYGYTF.

As concerns this clonotype: The junction and the germline gene differ at one end; a read error may be behind it. This rearrangement joins TRBV9 to TRBJ1-1, with TRBD1 matching 8 bases. Germline-derived CDR1 and CDR2 are SGDLS and YYNGEE. The CDR3 is 17 amino acids. The CDR3 region is CASSVAFGQGLNTGAFF. CDR3 nucleotides: TGTGCCAGCAGCGTAGCGTTCGGACAGGGACTGAACACTGGAGCTTTCTTT.

This clonotype came up a few times. The chain joins TRBV27 to TRBJ1-2; weak D call: TRBD1 (5 bases). CDR1 is MNHEY and CDR2 is SMNVEV in the germline V gene (reference sequence). CDR3 length: 13 residues. Trimming removed 3 bases at V and 4 bases at J, with 9 bases between. The CDR3 loop is CASSFQGGYGYTF. CDR3 DNA sequence: TGTGCCAGCAGTTTCCAGGGCGGCTATGGCTACACCTTC.

This chain connects TRBV13 to TRBJ2-5, with 12 bases fitting TRBD2. The closer fit of TRBJ2-7 to the DNA end suggests the J call may be wrong. The CDR3 spans 16 residues. Germline values: CDR1 PRHDT, CDR2 FYEKMQ (reference sequence). Here the CDR3 DNA reads TGTGCCAGCAGCCCCGGAAGGACTAGCGGGGATTACGAGCAGTACTTC. This translates into CASSPGRTSGDYEQYF.

The table lists this clonotype with a few counts. The chain joins TRBV6-5 to TRBJ2-2; the D gene could be TRBD1 or TRBD2 (5 bases each). The CDR3 loop spans 18 amino acids. Germline CDR1 MNHEY, CDR2 SVGAGI. Trimming stripped 2 bases from V and 1 base from J, with 17 bases between. As DNA, the CDR3 is TGTGCCAGCAGTTACGGGGGTTGGACAAACATGAACACCGGGGAGCTGTTTTTT. This gives the protein CASSYGGWTNMNTGELFF.

This clonotype appeared many times. The DNA of the CDR3 is TGCAGTGCTATTCCGGGGGAGCCAGGTCAAGAGACCCAGTACTTC. Translation gives CSAIPGEPGQETQYF. The chain links TRBV20-1 to TRBJ2-5, with D maybe TRBD2 (6 bases). The V end was cut by 4 bases, the J end by 2 bases, with 17 bases between. CDR1 is DFQATT, CDR2 SNEGSKA, per germline (reference sequence). The CDR3 contains 15 residues.

The V and J genes are TRBV12-3 or TRBV12-4 and TRBJ2-7; 7 bases map to TRBD1. This CDR3 has 15 residues. The junction had 8 bases not matched to a gene; V was cut back by 3 bases and J by 3 bases. CDR3 nucleotide sequence: TGTGCCAGCAGTTTGCAGGGGGTACCTTGCTACGAGCAGTACTTC. Its protein is CASSLQGVPCYEQYF.

V is TRBV11-2 and J is TRBJ2-3; tentatively, D is TRBD1 or TRBD2 (5 bases each). CDR3 length equals 16 residues. V dropped 5 bases and J dropped 0 bases, with 15 bases sitting between them. The V gene's germline CDR1 is SGHAT and CDR2 FQNNGV. CDR3 sequence (DNA): TGTGCCAGCAGCATCCAAGTTTGGGGGAGCACAGATACGCAGTATTTT. Translation: CASSIQVWGSTDTQYF.

This clonotype was counted only a few times. The chain is built from TRBV3-1 and TRBJ2-5; tentative D call: TRBD1 (6 bases). The germline V and J ends were trimmed by 3 bases and 1 base, with 9 bases remaining between them. Looked up from germline, CDR1 is LGHDT and CDR2 is YNNKEL (reference sequence). The length of the CDR3 is 14 residues. CDR3 DNA: TGTGCCAGCAGCCAGGACAGACTCCAAGAGACCCAGTACTTC. Its translation is CASSQDRLQETQYF.

DNA for the CDR3: TGTGCCAGCAGTCCAGGGATTCGGGCTTTCTTT. Residues: CASSPGIRAFF. The V call is TRBV12-3 or TRBV12-4, the J call TRBJ1-1, with a possible D match to TRBD1 (5 bases). The CDR3 loop spans 11 amino acids. V lost 5 bases to trimming and J lost 11 bases, with 12 bases between them.

The chain uses TRBV7-2 and TRBJ2-2; perhaps TRBD2 as D (5 bases). The ends were cut back, 0 bases at V and 1 base at J, with 9 bases in the middle. The CDR3 sequence is 16 residues long. Germline lookup yields CDR1 SGHTA and CDR2 FQGNSA. The CDR3 nucleotides are TGTGCCAGCAGCTTAGCGCCTGGAGGGAACACCGGGGAGCTGTTTTTT. This gives the protein CASSLAPGGNTGELFF.

A few counts support this clonotype. The gene calls are TRBV12-3 or TRBV12-4 and TRBJ1-1, with D unresolved. V lost 1 base, J lost 5 bases, and 11 bases lay in between. This CDR3 spans 14 amino acids. For the CDR3, the DNA is TGTGCCAGCAGTTTAGGTGAAAGGAGGACTGAAGCTTTCTTT. It translates to CASSLGERRTEAFF.

This clonotype was detected a few times. The rearrangement uses TRBV10-2 and TRBJ1-5; D is possibly TRBD1 (5 bases). V lost 6 bases, J lost 6 bases, and 27 bases lay in between. The CDR3 extends over 18 amino acids. CDR1 is WSHSY, CDR2 SAAADI, per germline. In DNA, the CDR3 is TGCGCCAGCAGGATAGGGCAGGGTACCCCTTTGTCGGGTCAGCCCCAGCATTTT. This gives the protein CASRIGQGTPLSGQPQHF.

Worth noting for this clonotype: One base away lies a much larger clone, so this may be a sequencing read error. This chain connects TRBV6-5 to TRBJ1-1; D is undetermined. V shed 6 bases and J shed 3 bases, with 11 bases lying between them. The length of the CDR3 is 13 residues. Germline V gives CDR1 MNHEY, CDR2 SVGAGI. The CDR3 nucleotides are TGTGCCAGCAGCTTTAACAAGGACACTGAAGCTTTCTTT. Translated: CASSFNKDTEAFF.

In its sample, this clonotype was seen many times. This chain joins TRBV10-3 and TRBJ2-1; D uncertain. The CDR3 sequence is 12 residues long. Trimming left V 9 bases short and J 7 bases short, with 13 bases between. Looked up from germline, CDR1 is ENHRY and CDR2 is SYGVKD. CDR3 protein: CAIRPNGNEQFF. DNA for the CDR3: TGTGCCATTCGGCCCAATGGTAATGAGCAGTTCTTC.

The chain couples TRBV5-1 to TRBJ1-1; unclear D gene. The V end lost 7 bases, the J end lost 1 base, and 11 bases lay between the germline ends. Germline values: CDR1 SGHRS, CDR2 YFSETQ. The CDR3 is 13 amino acids. CDR3 sequence (DNA): TGCGCCAGCCGAGACCAGACGAACACTGAAGCTTTCTTT. Translation gives CASRDQTNTEAFF.

This chain uses TRBV6-4 with TRBJ2-2; D unresolved. The CDR3 runs to 13 residues. The V gene's germline CDR1 is MRHNA and CDR2 SNTAGT. Trimming took 3 bases from V and 3 from J, leaving 5 bases between them. CDR3: CASSEGYTGELFF. In nucleotides, the CDR3 is TGTGCCAGCAGTGAAGGCTACACCGGGGAGCTGTTTTTT.

This clonotype occurred many times. The J gene is TRBJ2-1, the V gene TRBV7-6, with D unclear. The CDR3 runs to 15 residues. V lost 0 bases, J lost 0 bases, and 6 bases lay in between. Germline-derived CDR1 and CDR2 are SGHVS and FNYEAQ. CDR3 nucleotide sequence: TGTGCCAGCAGCTTAGCGGTTAGCTCCTACAATGAGCAGTTCTTC. It specifies CASSLAVSSYNEQFF. The full variable domain, completed using reference TRBV7-6 and TRBJ2-1, is GAGVSQSPRYKVTKRGQDVALRCDPISGHVSLYWYRQALGQGPEFLTYFNYEAQQDKSGLPNDRFSAERPEGSISTLTIQRTEQRDSAMYRCASSLAVSSYNEQFFGPGTRLTVL.